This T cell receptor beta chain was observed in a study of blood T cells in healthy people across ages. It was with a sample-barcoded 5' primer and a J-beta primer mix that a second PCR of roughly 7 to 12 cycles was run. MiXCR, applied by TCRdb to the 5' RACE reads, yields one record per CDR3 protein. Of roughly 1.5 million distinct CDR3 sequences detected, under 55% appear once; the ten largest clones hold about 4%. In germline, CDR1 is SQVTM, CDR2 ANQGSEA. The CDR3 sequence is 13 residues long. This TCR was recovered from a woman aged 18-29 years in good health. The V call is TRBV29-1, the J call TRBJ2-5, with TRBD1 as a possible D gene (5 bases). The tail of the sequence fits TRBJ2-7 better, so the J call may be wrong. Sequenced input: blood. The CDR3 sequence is CSVIQENGCEQYF. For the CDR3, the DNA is TGCAGCGTTATACAGGAAAATGGCTGCGAGCAGTACTTC.